Given below is one TCR beta chain in context. Many counts were recorded for this clonotype. The clone's antigen remains unknown. Base qualities are not provided; no much larger clone lies one nucleotide away. TCR cDNA was synthesized by 5'RACE template switching, through which a universal primer site and unique molecular identifiers were introduced. cDNA synthesis was primed from both the TCR alpha and TCR beta constant segments. Libraries were amplified in two PCR steps, with sample barcodes and sequencing adapters added in the second step. Sequencing of libraries was done on Illumina HiSeq 2500 (2x100 bp) or NovaSeq (2x150 bp). From the authors' description of their analysis: MIGEC handled demultiplexing of reads and collapsing into UMI consensus sequences, while MiXCR performed V(D)J alignment. Vaccine-responding clonotypes were defined with edgeR using replicate PBMC samples, requiring FDR below 0.01 and a log2 fold change above 5 up to day 15. CD4 or CD8 identity was assigned to each bulk clonotype according to whether the clonotype was present at higher abundance in the sequenced CD4 repertoire or the sequenced CD8 repertoire. Using fastp at Q25 and MiXCR, TCRdb reprocessed the public reads and kept productive beta chains. Rows are unified per CDR3 protein, each entry keeping the most common DNA and genes. Here the V and J calls rest on TCRdb's processing, not on the authors' analysis. The sample data list roughly 120,000 distinct CDR3 sequences, and roughly 7.9% of these were observed just once. The ten biggest clones cover approximately 3% of the sample.

V gives up 0 bases and J gives up 4 bases, and the segment between their germline ends measures 10 bases. From a lookup of the germline V gene, CDR1 and CDR2 are SGHRS and YFSETQ. The CDR3 covers 14 residues, taking in both the cysteine and the phenylalanine. The CDR3 DNA has 42 bases and is translated from base 1. Interpreted using the paper, the treatment or condition label stands for: live attenuated yellow fever vaccine strain. PBMCs were isolated from peripheral blood using a standard Ficoll-Paque protocol. Dynabeads CD4 and CD8 positive selection kits were used to isolate the CD4 and CD8 T-cell fractions. TriZol was used to extract RNA from bulk PBMCs, CD4 and CD8 fractions, and dextramer-positive and dextramer-negative fractions. This entry belongs to a study of T cells after yellow fever vaccination (dated by TCRdb to the late 2010s). Looking at the study overall: The SMART-Seq v4 Ultra Low Input RNA kit was used to prepare libraries from fractions with low cell numbers. Bulk TCR alpha and beta repertoires were sequenced longitudinally to track T-cell clones before and after primary and booster YFV17D yellow fever vaccination. Two healthy male donors, one aged 18 to 29 and one aged 30 to 39 years, were included in the cohort. Blood was drawn at multiple timepoints before and after primary and secondary immunization, with bulk PBMC replicates and cell subsets isolated. What the work shows at the level of the full study, not this receptor alone: Compared with the primary T-cell response, the secondary T-cell response was weaker but faster, peaking on day 5 rather than day 15. Most clones expanded after primary vaccination (around 97% of CD4 and approximately 90% of CD8) were re-detected after the booster, suggesting that broad memory maintenance occurred. A small fraction of clonotypes showed up in both the CD4 and CD8 compartments, probably as a result of convergent recombination. Because abundant contaminating clonotypes from the bulk population could be contained in FACS-sorted repertoires, computational filtering was required. The study included only two donors, which limits how far the findings can be generalized.

The receptor was isolated from a young man who received the YFV17D yellow fever vaccine. This sequence uses TRBV5-1 and TRBJ1-1, with the D gene not clear enough to name. The specimen comprised CD4+ T cells sorted from PBMCs, sampled roughly 45 days after the first yellow fever vaccination. The bases are TGCGCCAGCAGCTTGGGCCGGGAGGGCACTGAAGCTTTCTTT. The encoded protein is CASSLGREGTEAFF.